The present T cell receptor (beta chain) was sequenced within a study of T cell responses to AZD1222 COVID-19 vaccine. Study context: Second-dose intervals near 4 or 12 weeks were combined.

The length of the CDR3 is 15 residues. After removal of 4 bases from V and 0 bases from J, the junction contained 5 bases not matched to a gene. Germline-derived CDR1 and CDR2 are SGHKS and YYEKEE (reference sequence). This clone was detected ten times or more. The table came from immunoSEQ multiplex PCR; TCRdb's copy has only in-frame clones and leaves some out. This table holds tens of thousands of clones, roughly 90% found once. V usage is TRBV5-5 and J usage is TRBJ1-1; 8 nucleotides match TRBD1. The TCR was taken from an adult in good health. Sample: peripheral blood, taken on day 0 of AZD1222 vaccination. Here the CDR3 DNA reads TGTGCCAGCAGCCAGGGACAGGCCATGAACACTGAAGCTTTCTTT. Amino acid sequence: CASSQGQAMNTEAFF. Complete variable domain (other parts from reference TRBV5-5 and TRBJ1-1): DAGVTQSPTHLIKTRGQQVTLRCSPISGHKSVSWYQQVLGQGPQFIFQYYEKEERGRGNFPDRFSARQFPNYSSELNVNALLLGDSALYLCASSQGQAMNTEAFFGQGTRLTVV.